One sample yielded the 22 T cell receptor beta chains listed below, sequenced in a study of blood T cells in healthy people across ages (dated by TCRdb to the mid-2010s). Library method: 5' RACE. A second roughly 6 to 12 cycle PCR used a sample-barcoded 5' primer and a J-beta primer mix. Starting from the raw public reads, TCRdb applied fastp trimming at Q25, assembled clones with MiXCR and retained in-frame beta chains. Rows merge per CDR3 protein into single entries with the most common DNA and genes. The sample table records around 2 million distinct CDR3 sequences; roughly two fifths of these occur just once. The ten largest clones add up to around 23% of the sample. Source material: blood. The receptors were gathered from a human donor in good health.

The chain employs TRBV11-1 and TRBJ1-2; perhaps TRBD1 as D (6 bases). Trimming left V 5 bases short and J 3 bases short, with 16 bases between. The CDR3 extends over 15 amino acids. Germline lookup yields CDR1 SGHAT and CDR2 FQDESV (reference sequence). CDR3 sequence reads: CASSPGGSSYYGYTF. CDR3 in DNA: TGTGCCAGCAGCCCGGGGGGCAGTTCATACTATGGCTACACCTTC.

This clonotype has only a few counts. This rearrangement joins TRBV4-3 to TRBJ1-1, with D perhaps TRBD1 (5 bases). The germline CDR1 and CDR2 sequences are LGHNA and YSLEER. This CDR3 is built from 16 residues. V was trimmed by 1 base and J by 4 bases, leaving 16 bases between them. The CDR3 DNA sequence: TGCGCCAGCAGCCAAGGGCCCTTGGCCGGGGGCACTGAAGCTTTCTTT. The encoded protein is CASSQGPLAGGTEAFF.

This clonotype has ten or more counts. The V gene is TRBV28, the J gene TRBJ2-5; D not resolved. This CDR3 comprises 14 residues. Trimming shortened V by 1 base and J by 1 base, and 7 bases separated the two germline ends. Germline loops: CDR1 MDHEN, CDR2 SYDVKM. CDR3 coding DNA: TGTGCCAGCAGTTTATCAAATTCCCAAGAGACCCAGTACTTC. Its translation is CASSLSNSQETQYF.

This clonotype was observed a handful of times. This chain connects TRBV4-1 to TRBJ2-3, with D perhaps matching TRBD2 (6 bases). This CDR3 has 16 residues. Per the germline V gene, CDR1 is MGHRA and CDR2 is YSYEKL. Trimming shortened V by 1 base and J by 7 bases, and 18 bases separated the two germline ends. The CDR3, as DNA: TGCGCCAGCAGCCAAGTTCTTTTGGGCGGGGATAATACGCAGTATTTT. Amino acid sequence: CASSQVLLGGDNTQYF.

The rearrangement uses TRBV18 and TRBJ2-7; the match to TRBD1 covers 7 bases. Trimming cost V 6 bases and J 7 bases; bases outside gene matches: 6. The CDR3 loop spans 12 amino acids. Germline loops: CDR1 KGHSH, CDR2 LQKENI. CDR3: CASSYDREEQYF. CDR3 coding DNA: TGTGCCAGCTCGTACGACAGGGAAGAGCAGTACTTC.

In regard to this clonotype: The junction does not match germline at one end; this may be a read error. The chain has TRBV28 and TRBJ2-7; D is possibly TRBD1 or TRBD2 (5 bases each). CDR3 size: 15 residues. Germline-derived CDR1 and CDR2 are MDHEN and SYDVKM. The CDR3 sequence: CTSSFGAYGVNEQYF. The CDR3 DNA is TGTACCAGCAGTTTTGGGGCGTACGGGGTGAACGAGCAGTACTTC.

This clonotype has just a few counts. This chain joins TRBV20-1 and TRBJ2-1, with D possibly matching TRBD1 (7 bases). This CDR3 spans 14 amino acids. V was clipped by 2 bases and J by 5 bases, with 13 bases between them. The germline CDR1 and CDR2 sequences are DFQATT and SNEGSKA (reference sequence). The CDR3 spells CSARQGGWNNEQFF. The CDR3 nucleotides read TGCAGTGCTAGACAGGGGGGTTGGAACAATGAGCAGTTCTTC.

The sample holds a few counts of this clonotype. The CDR3 DNA follows: TGTGCCAGCAGCTCAAGCAACCCTGGACAGACTAGCTCCTACAATGAGCAGTTCTTC. Translation: CASSSSNPGQTSSYNEQFF. The gene calls are TRBV13 and TRBJ2-1; D may match TRBD1 or TRBD2 (6 bases each). V was clipped by 4 bases and J by 0 bases, with 22 bases between them. Germline assignment: CDR1 PRHDT and CDR2 FYEKMQ (reference sequence). This CDR3 spans 19 amino acids.

The gene calls are TRBV5-1 and TRBJ1-2; a possible D gene is TRBD1 (6 bases). CDR3 size: 15 residues. The germline V gene encodes CDR1 SGHRS and CDR2 YFSETQ. V lost 4 bases, J lost 4 bases, and 17 bases lay in between. The CDR3 DNA sequence: TGCGCCAGCAGCGCCCTGGCCACAGGGACCTATGGCTACACCTTC. Its translation: CASSALATGTYGYTF.

There are a few counts of this clonotype. V gene TRBV20-1 combines with J gene TRBJ2-7; D uncertain. Trimming took 3 bases from V and 3 from J, leaving 15 bases between them. Germline loops: CDR1 DFQATT, CDR2 SNEGSKA (reference sequence). CDR3 length: 14 residues. CDR3 nucleotides: TGCAGTGCTAGGTGGTTGAGTCCGGGCTACGAGCAGTACTTC. This sequence encodes CSARWLSPGYEQYF.

This sequence joins TRBV12-3 or TRBV12-4 and TRBJ1-1; D is ambiguous. The CDR3 contains 13 residues. Trimming stripped 6 bases from V and 4 bases from J, with 12 bases between. The DNA for the CDR3 is TGTGCCAGCAGCTTGCTGGCAGGCACTGAAGCTTTCTTT. Its protein product is CASSLLAGTEAFF.

This clonotype was observed a handful of times. The rearrangement joins TRBV7-2 to TRBJ1-2; tentatively, D is TRBD1 (5 bases). The germline V gene encodes CDR1 SGHTA and CDR2 FQGNSA. Between the trimmed V and J ends, which lost 1 base and 3 bases, there was a span of 9 bases. This CDR3 region has 14 residues. CDR3 protein: CASSLGGDHYGYTF. DNA of the CDR3: TGTGCCAGCAGCTTAGGGGGGGATCACTATGGCTACACCTTC.

This clonotype was seen more than once but under ten times. The rearrangement joins TRBV20-1 to TRBJ1-1, with D unresolved. CDR1 and CDR2 from the germline V gene are DFQATT and SNEGSKA (reference sequence). V shed 0 bases and J shed 1 base, with 9 bases lying between them. The length of the CDR3 is 14 residues. The CDR3 spells CSARDNIGNTEAFF. CDR3 bases: TGCAGTGCTAGAGATAACATAGGGAACACTGAAGCTTTCTTT.

CDR3 nucleotides: TGTGCCAGCTCATCGCCGATCAGCACAGATACGCAGTATTTT. Residues: CASSSPISTDTQYF. This chain links TRBV18 with TRBJ2-3; D call uncertain. Germline CDR1 reads KGHSH; CDR2 reads LQKENI. The CDR3 loop spans 14 amino acids. Trimming shortened V by 5 bases and J by 0 bases, and 9 bases separated the two germline ends.

V and J are TRBV14 and TRBJ2-1, with 9 bases identical to TRBD2. Germline V gene sequence: CDR1 SGHDN, CDR2 FVKESK. The V and J ends lost 1 base and 8 bases, in that order; junction bases with no gene match: 12. CDR3 length: 17 amino acids. CDR3 bases: TGTGCCAGCAGCCAAGGAAGGCTCGGCGGGGGGGCCTATGAGCAGTTCTTC. Encoded protein: CASSQGRLGGGAYEQFF.

Only a few counts were recorded for this clonotype. This chain connects TRBV6-2 or TRBV6-3 to TRBJ1-1; no clear D. From germline, CDR1 is MNHEY and CDR2 SVGEGT. Between the trimmed V and J ends, which lost 0 bases and 4 bases, there was a span of 6 bases. This CDR3 has 13 residues. CDR3 DNA: TGTGCCAGCAGTTACTCGGGTTTCACTGAAGCTTTCTTT. Encoded protein: CASSYSGFTEAFF.

This clonotype has more than one count but fewer than ten. V and J are TRBV20-1 and TRBJ2-1; 8 nucleotides line up with TRBD1. This CDR3 spans 15 amino acids. Per the germline V gene, CDR1 is DFQATT and CDR2 is SNEGSKA (reference sequence). V was pared by 0 bases and J by 4 bases, with 5 bases of the junction left unmatched. CDR3 in amino acids: CSARDRDRNYNEQFF. The CDR3 nucleotides are TGCAGTGCTAGAGACCGGGACAGGAATTACAATGAGCAGTTCTTC.

Only a few counts were recorded for this clonotype. The V gene is TRBV13, the J gene TRBJ1-1; unclear D gene. The length of the CDR3 is 14 residues. Trimming took 0 bases from V and 3 from J, leaving 8 bases between them. Germline V gives CDR1 PRHDT, CDR2 FYEKMQ (reference sequence). The CDR3 loop is CASSLGSWDTEAFF. DNA of the CDR3: TGTGCCAGCAGCTTAGGTTCATGGGACACTGAAGCTTTCTTT.

Only a few counts were recorded for this clonotype. This chain connects TRBV28 to TRBJ2-5, with a weak D call TRBD2 (6 bases). The CDR3 has 18 residues. Germline CDR1 and CDR2: MDHEN and SYDVKM. V was clipped by 4 bases and J by 1 base, with 22 bases between them. CDR3 region: CASSSRPKIGTLQETQYF. CDR3 nucleotides: TGTGCCAGCAGTTCGAGACCCAAAATCGGGACTCTCCAAGAGACCCAGTACTTC.

This clonotype occurred once. The chain links TRBV5-1 to TRBJ1-2; perhaps TRBD1 as D (5 bases). Germline CDR1 SGHRS, CDR2 YFSETQ. Trimming pared 1 base from V and 8 bases from J, leaving 18 bases between. The CDR3 has 15 amino acids. The CDR3, as DNA: TGCGCCAGCAGCTTGCAGGGAATCGGGGCGGAGGGCTACACCTTC. Its protein product is CASSLQGIGAEGYTF.

Many counts were recorded for this clonotype. The chain uses TRBV12-5 and TRBJ2-4; the D is unclear. The ends were cut back, 3 bases at V and 9 bases at J, with 21 bases in the middle. The length of the CDR3 is 16 residues. In germline, CDR1 is LGHNT, CDR2 FRNRAP. CDR3 DNA sequence: TGTGCTAGTGGTTTTCGATACGGCTCCCAAGGTAGCATTCAGTACTTC. Translation: CASGFRYGSQGSIQYF.

The rearrangement uses TRBV12-3 or TRBV12-4 and TRBJ2-7; weak D call: TRBD2 (6 bases). V shed 3 bases and J shed 3 bases, with 15 bases lying between them. The CDR3 extends over 15 amino acids. Here the CDR3 DNA reads TGTGCCAGCAGTTTTGCGACTAGATTAATCTACGAGCAGTACTTC. It yields the protein CASSFATRLIYEQYF.